Shown below are 22 T cell receptor beta chains from a single sample sequenced in a study of T-cell memory formation after mild COVID-19. TCRdb called the 5' RACE reads again in MiXCR, with one record for every CDR3 protein. This repertoire shows 100,000 to 150,000 distinct CDR3 sequences, approximately 5.9% found once; its top ten account for approximately 2%. Sequenced sample: PBMCs or a T cell subset sorted from them (not recorded which). The receptors were gathered from an adult woman who had mild COVID-19 (a few samples of this study predate the infection). Cell type and time point are not known.

This sequence joins TRBV12-3 or TRBV12-4 and TRBJ1-4, with 10 bases that match TRBD1. The CDR3 runs 13 residues. V shed 8 bases, J shed 8 bases, and the junction held 5 bases outside the gene matches. The DNA for the CDR3 is TGTGCCAGCGGGACAGGGGTAGGGGAAAAACTGTTTTTT. Encoded protein: CASGTGVGEKLFF.

J is TRBJ1-2 and V is TRBV5-4, with 7 bases identical to TRBD1. Trimming took 4 bases from V and 8 from J; bases not matched to a gene: 8. This CDR3 has 13 residues. Germline V gene sequence: CDR1 SGHNT, CDR2 YYREEE (reference sequence). CDR3 sequence: CASSTDRPGGYTF. CDR3 nucleotide sequence: TGTGCCAGCAGCACGGACAGGCCGGGGGGCTACACCTTC.

This rearrangement joins TRBV30 to TRBJ2-2, with D hard to call. Trimming stripped 2 bases from V and 5 bases from J, with 12 bases between. Germline V lookup: CDR1 GTSNPN, CDR2 SVGIG (reference sequence). The CDR3 runs 14 residues. Here the CDR3 DNA reads TGTGCCTGGAGTCGTGGGGTGCTAACCGGGGAGCTGTTTTTT. This encodes CAWSRGVLTGELFF.

This clonotype was picked up many times. V and J are TRBV5-5 and TRBJ1-2; D call uncertain. CDR1 and CDR2 from the germline V gene are SGHKS and YYEKEE (reference sequence). The CDR3 has 16 residues. V was clipped by 7 bases and J by 4 bases, with 23 bases between them. The CDR3 here is CASAPFSVSEGYGYTF. The CDR3 DNA is TGTGCCAGCGCCCCCTTTAGCGTGTCCGAGGGCTATGGCTACACCTTC.

This clonotype was seen a handful of times. The chain links TRBV29-1 to TRBJ2-1, with D possibly being TRBD1 (6 bases). Germline V CDR1 and CDR2: SQVTM, ANQGSEA. The CDR3 covers 15 residues. The germline V and J ends were trimmed by 6 bases and 0 bases, with 15 bases remaining between them. CDR3 nucleotide sequence: TGCAGCGTCGGCGGACAGTTTGTCTCCTACAATGAGCAGTTCTTC. Translating it yields CSVGGQFVSYNEQFF.

Only a few counts were recorded for this clonotype. The gene calls are TRBV29-1 and TRBJ1-1; 7 bases align to TRBD1. Germline-derived CDR1 and CDR2 are SQVTM and ANQGSEA. The CDR3 loop spans 13 amino acids. V dropped 6 bases and J dropped 0; count of bases not matched to a gene: 4. The CDR3 DNA reads TGCAGCGTAGACGGGACAGTGAACACTGAAGCTTTCTTT. Protein: CSVDGTVNTEAFF.

The CDR3 DNA reads TGTGCCAGCAGTTTGACAGGGGGCCTTTCACCCCTCCACTTT. Translated: CASSLTGGLSPLHF. The rearrangement uses TRBV27 and TRBJ1-6; 10 bases align to TRBD1. In germline, CDR1 is MNHEY, CDR2 SMNVEV (reference sequence). J was trimmed by 9 bases and V by 3 bases; bases with no gene match: 2. The CDR3 runs 14 residues.

The chain carries TRBV4-2 and TRBJ2-1; 9 nucleotides line up with TRBD2. The CDR3 is 15 amino acids. The ends lost 4 bases at V and 7 bases at J; junction bases unmatched: 8. Germline-derived CDR1 and CDR2 are LGHNA and YNFKEQ. CDR3 sequence (DNA): TGTGCCAGCAGCCCTAGCGGGGCCGGCGGAAATGAGCAGTTCTTC. Encoded protein: CASSPSGAGGNEQFF.

This clonotype has just a few counts. The V call is TRBV6-5, the J call TRBJ2-7, with a weak D call TRBD1 (5 bases). CDR3 length equals 14 residues. Germline loops: CDR1 MNHEY, CDR2 SVGAGI. V lost 6 bases and J 6 bases, leaving 18 bases between the germline ends. The CDR3 DNA follows: TGTGCCAGCAGGTTAGGGTCAGGGATGGGCGAGCAGTACTTC. The encoded protein is CASRLGSGMGEQYF.

This clonotype came up many times. The chain is built from TRBV6-6 and TRBJ2-3, with 8 nucleotides matching TRBD1. Losses at the gene ends were 9 bases for V and 1 base for J; bases not matched to a gene: 18. The germline V gene has CDR1 MNHNY and CDR2 SVGAGI (reference sequence). The CDR3 totals 18 residues. CDR3 DNA sequence: TGTGCCAGTTCGACAGGGGTCGGTAATAGTGCTCGCACAGATACGCAGTATTTT. Translated, it gives CASSTGVGNSARTDTQYF.

The table lists this clonotype with a few counts. The chain is built from TRBV30 and TRBJ2-3; D may be TRBD1 (5 bases). The germline V gene encodes CDR1 GTSNPN and CDR2 SVGIG (reference sequence). The CDR3 is 14 residues long. Trimming stripped 3 bases from V and 2 bases from J, with 12 bases between. In DNA, the CDR3 is TGTGCCTGGAGGACCCTAGGGGCCACAGATACGCAGTATTTT. Residues: CAWRTLGATDTQYF.

The chain has TRBV9 and TRBJ1-4; TRBD1 matches at 7 bases. After removal of 4 bases from V and 0 bases from J, the junction contained 6 bases not matched to a gene. CDR3 length equals 16 residues. Germline V gene sequence: CDR1 SGDLS, CDR2 YYNGEE. CDR3 protein: CASSNRQGATNEKLFF. CDR3 nucleotide sequence: TGTGCCAGCAGCAATAGACAGGGTGCAACTAATGAAAAACTGTTTTTT.

This clonotype was seen a handful of times. The CDR3 coding sequence is TGTGCCAGTAGTATAGACCCCACTACAGATACGCAGTATTTT. As protein: CASSIDPTTDTQYF. This sequence joins TRBV19 and TRBJ2-3; D not certain. Germline CDR1 reads LNHDA; CDR2 reads SQIVND (reference sequence). Trimming took 0 bases from V and 3 from J, leaving 7 bases between them. The CDR3 covers 14 residues.

The chain is built from TRBV12-3 or TRBV12-4 and TRBJ1-5; D possibly corresponds to TRBD1 (6 bases). This CDR3 region has 15 residues. Trimming took off 8 bases at V and 4 bases at J, with 18 bases between the two ends. CDR3 DNA sequence: TGTGCCAGCCGATCCGGAGGGGGGGTAAATCAGCCCCAGCATTTT. Translated, it gives CASRSGGGVNQPQHF.

This chain uses TRBV5-8 with TRBJ2-4, with D possibly being TRBD1 (5 bases). The germline CDR1 and CDR2 sequences are SGHTS and YDEGEE. The CDR3 extends over 16 amino acids. V dropped 1 base and J dropped 0 bases, with 11 bases sitting between them. CDR3 in amino acids: CASSLWAGKAKNIQYF. CDR3 nucleotides: TGTGCCAGCAGCTTGTGGGCAGGGAAAGCCAAAAACATTCAGTACTTC.

The chain uses TRBV2 and TRBJ1-6; 7 nucleotides align to TRBD1. The ends lost 8 bases at V and 0 bases at J; junction bases unmatched: 16. This CDR3 has 19 amino acids. Germline CDR1 SNHLY, CDR2 FYNNEI. CDR3 sequence: CASLELGTAPSSYNSPLHF. The CDR3 DNA reads as TGTGCCAGCTTAGAGCTTGGGACAGCCCCTAGCTCCTATAATTCACCCCTCCACTTT.

DNA of the CDR3: TGCAGTGCTACAAACGTACGGGGGCTCAATCAGCCCCAGCATTTT. Protein sequence: CSATNVRGLNQPQHF. This chain links TRBV20-1 with TRBJ1-5; possible D gene TRBD1, 6 bases. Germline-derived CDR1 and CDR2 are DFQATT and SNEGSKA (reference sequence). This CDR3 comprises 15 residues. V was trimmed by 4 bases and J by 3 bases, leaving 16 bases between them.

This clonotype was seen a few times. This chain links TRBV18 with TRBJ1-5; 8 nucleotides line up with TRBD1. The junction had 4 bases not matched to a gene; V was cut back by 6 bases and J by 6 bases. Looked up from germline, CDR1 is KGHSH and CDR2 is LQKENI. This CDR3 region has 13 residues. CDR3 residues: CASSQGAGQPQHF. In DNA, the CDR3 is TGTGCCAGCTCCCAGGGGGCGGGTCAGCCCCAGCATTTT.

The chain links TRBV11-3 to TRBJ2-2; possible D gene TRBD1, 5 bases. Germline loops: CDR1 SGHNT, CDR2 YENEEA. The CDR3 has 14 residues. V shed 7 bases and J shed 1 base, with 10 bases lying between them. DNA of the CDR3: TGTGCCAGCAAACCTACAGGGAACACCGGGGAGCTGTTTTTT. The encoded protein is CASKPTGNTGELFF.

In its sample, this clonotype was seen many times. The CDR3 DNA is TGTGCCAGCAGCTCATATTTCAGGGTTCGCGGCAAAAACATTCAGTACTTC. Residues: CASSSYFRVRGKNIQYF. The chain is built from TRBV7-2 and TRBJ2-4, with D perhaps TRBD1 (5 bases). This CDR3 region has 17 residues. Germline V CDR1 and CDR2: SGHTA, FQGNSA. The V end lost 4 bases, the J end lost 3 bases, and 19 bases lay between the germline ends.

This clonotype has at least ten counts. The V gene is TRBV6-4, the J gene TRBJ2-1, with D tentatively TRBD2 (5 bases). CDR1 and CDR2 from the germline V gene are MRHNA and SNTAGT. CDR3 size: 14 residues. V lost 0 bases and J lost 5, with 8 bases in between. The CDR3 reads CASSDSGGHNEQFF. The CDR3 nucleotides read TGTGCCAGCAGTGACTCAGGCGGGCACAATGAGCAGTTCTTC.

In its sample, this clonotype was seen a few times. J is TRBJ1-2 and V is TRBV29-1; 8 nucleotides line up with TRBD1. The CDR3 covers 14 residues. Germline assignment: CDR1 SQVTM and CDR2 ANQGSEA. The V segment lost 3 bases and the J segment 8 bases; nucleotides outside the gene matches: 11. In DNA form, the CDR3 reads TGCAGCGTTGATCCGCAGGGGGCCTGGGGGGGCTACACCTTC. Translation: CSVDPQGAWGGYTF.